This TCR beta chain was retrieved from a study of T cell responses to AZD1222 COVID-19 vaccine. Study background: Samples with a second dose at about 4 or about 12 weeks were pooled together. Study-wide results and caveats: Reportedly, nearly half of unique spike TCRs recognized epitopes outside B.1.351/B.1.1.7 mutations. Seropositive AZD1222 recipients at baseline numbered only five or six. Clonal diversity may have been underestimated, and the donors were mostly white British, with more females than males.

Libraries were prepared by immunoSEQ multiplex PCR; TCRdb keeps only in-frame clonotypes and omits some of them. The sample includes some 140,000 clones, 75% to 90% seen only once; the top ten take approximately 4%. As regards this clone: The antigen is not known.

This CDR3 is 20 amino acids long. V shed 0 bases and J 0 bases; nucleotides not matched to a gene: 14. Germline CDR1 is MGHRA and CDR2 is YSYEKL. The sequence came from an adult in good health. V is TRBV4-1 and J is TRBJ1-5; the match to TRBD1 covers 7 bases. The specimen was peripheral blood, collected on day 0 of AZD1222 vaccination. The CDR3 DNA sequence: TGCGCCAGCAGCCAAGACTTTGCCGGGACAGCAGCATATAGCAATCAGCCCCAGCATTTT. Its translation: CASSQDFAGTAAYSNQPQHF.